Below are 24 T cell receptor beta chains sequenced from a single sample in a study of T-cell memory formation after mild COVID-19. TCRdb independently ran MiXCR on the 5' RACE reads; one entry per CDR3 protein. In the table there are 430,000 or so distinct CDR3 sequences, approximately 25% of which are singletons. The sequenced sample consisted of PBMCs or a T cell subset sorted from them (not recorded which). All receptors derive from an adult woman who had mild COVID-19 (a few samples of this study predate the infection). Cell type and time point are not known.

This clonotype has a handful of counts. The V gene is TRBV7-9, the J gene TRBJ2-7, with D possibly TRBD1 on 6 matching bases. The V end lost 3 bases, the J end lost 6 bases, and 12 bases lay between the germline ends. CDR1 is SEHNR and CDR2 is FQNEAQ in the germline V gene (reference sequence). The CDR3 runs to 13 residues. In nucleotides, the CDR3 is TGTGCCAGCAGCTTCGGGCAGGGGACCGAGCAGTACTTC. Residues: CASSFGQGTEQYF.

In its sample, this clonotype was seen a few times. This rearrangement joins TRBV10-3 to TRBJ1-5, with a weak D call TRBD1 (5 bases). The CDR3 is 14 amino acids. Germline values: CDR1 ENHRY, CDR2 SYGVKD. V lost 2 bases, J lost 3 bases, and 8 bases lay in between. The CDR3 nucleotides read TGTGCCATCAGTGAGGCAGGGAACAATCAGCCCCAGCATTTT. Translating it yields CAISEAGNNQPQHF.

This clonotype was found a few times. J is TRBJ2-1 and V is TRBV7-9; possible D gene TRBD2, 6 bases. The length of the CDR3 is 17 residues. V shed 3 bases and J shed 12 bases, with 27 bases lying between them. Germline CDR1 is SEHNR and CDR2 is FQNEAQ (reference sequence). In DNA, the CDR3 is TGTGCCAGCAGCTTGGCTAGGGGACTGGCCCCGGCCGAAGGGCAGTTCTTC. This translates into CASSLARGLAPAEGQFF. The full variable domain, with the rest looked up from reference TRBV7-9 and TRBJ2-1, is DTGVSQNPRHKITKRGQNVTFRCDPISEHNRLYWYRQTLGQGPEFLTYFQNEAQLEKSRLLSDRFSAERPKGSFSTLEIQRTEQGDSAMYLCASSLARGLAPAEGQFFGPGTRLTVL.

The chain uses TRBV6-5 and TRBJ1-1; 9 bases line up with TRBD1. CDR1 and CDR2 from the germline V gene are MNHEY and SVGAGI. This CDR3 is built from 14 residues. V trimming: 6 bases; J trimming: 3 bases; junction bases outside the gene matches: 5. CDR3: CASRLGTGHTEAFF. The CDR3 coding sequence is TGTGCCAGCAGACTTGGGACAGGGCACACTGAAGCTTTCTTT.

The chain employs TRBV7-3 and TRBJ2-3; D might be TRBD2 (5 bases). Trimming removed 7 bases from V and 9 bases from J, with 20 bases in between. This CDR3 has 14 residues. Germline-derived CDR1 and CDR2 are SGHTA and FQGTGA. The CDR3 region is CASTPGLESGTQYF. As DNA, the CDR3 is TGTGCCAGCACCCCAGGACTCGAGAGTGGCACGCAGTATTTT. The variable domain in full, completed from reference TRBV7-3 and TRBJ2-3, reads GAGVSQTPSNKVTEKGKYVELRCDPISGHTALYWYRQSLGQGPEFLIYFQGTGAADDSGLPNDRFFAVRPEGSVSTLKIQRTERGDSAVYLCASTPGLESGTQYFGPGTRLTVL.

This clonotype was detected many times. The V call is TRBV5-8, the J call TRBJ2-3, with D possibly being TRBD2 (6 bases). V shed 5 bases and J shed 0 bases, with 16 bases lying between them. This CDR3 region has 16 residues. Germline V gene lookup returns CDR1 SGHTS and CDR2 YDEGEE. CDR3 in amino acids: CASRSPGLRSTDTQYF. The CDR3 nucleotides read TGTGCCAGCAGATCCCCGGGACTGAGAAGCACAGATACGCAGTATTTT.

The V call is TRBV7-2, the J call TRBJ1-2; TRBD1 aligns across 8 bases. The CDR3 consists of 15 residues. Unmatched junction bases numbered 10, after V lost 7 bases and J lost 3 bases. CDR1 and CDR2 from the germline V gene are SGHTA and FQGNSA. The CDR3, as DNA: TGTGCCAGCACCCTCCAGGGGGCAAGGTACTATGGCTACACCTTC. Translating it yields CASTLQGARYYGYTF.

The V and J genes are TRBV7-2 and TRBJ2-7; D gene unclear. The CDR3 extends over 14 amino acids. Trimming removed 5 bases at V and 0 bases at J, with 11 bases between. Germline loops: CDR1 SGHTA, CDR2 FQGNSA. The CDR3 nucleotides read TGTGCCAGCAGCCAAGGACGGAACTCCTACGAGCAGTACTTC. This translates into CASSQGRNSYEQYF.

This clonotype came up a few times. The V and J genes are TRBV9 and TRBJ2-3, with TRBD2 matching 13 bases. This CDR3 is 16 amino acids long. Germline lookup yields CDR1 SGDLS and CDR2 YYNGEE. V was clipped by 2 bases and J by 4 bases; unmatched bases: 4. CDR3 bases: TGTGCCAGCAGCGTGGATGGACTAGCGGGAGCAGATACGCAGTATTTT. Translating gives CASSVDGLAGADTQYF.

V gene TRBV6-5 combines with J gene TRBJ2-7, with 7 bases identical to TRBD1. Germline CDR1 MNHEY, CDR2 SVGAGI. This CDR3 is 14 amino acids long. The V segment lost 6 bases and the J segment 3 bases; nucleotides outside the gene matches: 8. The CDR3 is CASRKRGQNYEQYF. The DNA of the CDR3 is TGTGCCAGCAGAAAGAGGGGGCAGAACTACGAGCAGTACTTC.

There are a few counts of this clonotype. The J gene is TRBJ2-7, the V gene TRBV5-1; tentative D call: TRBD1 (6 bases). The CDR3 spans 14 residues. Germline V gene sequence: CDR1 SGHRS, CDR2 YFSETQ. The V end lost 2 bases, the J end lost 1 base, and 10 bases lay between the germline ends. The CDR3 DNA follows: TGCGCCAGCAGCTTTGGGGGCCGATCCTACGAGCAGTACTTC. Encoded protein: CASSFGGRSYEQYF.

This chain uses TRBV6-5 with TRBJ1-1, with D unclear. CDR1 and CDR2 from the germline V gene are MNHEY and SVGAGI. Trimming cost V 8 bases and J 11 bases, with 15 bases left between them. The CDR3 length is 11 residues. CDR3 nucleotide sequence: TGTGCCAGCTCTGGAGGGTCGTGGGCTTTCTTT. It translates to CASSGGSWAFF.

This clonotype was seen only a few times. The rearrangement joins TRBV4-3 to TRBJ2-7, with D tentatively TRBD2 (5 bases). The CDR3 totals 14 residues. CDR1 and CDR2 (germline): LGHNA, YSLEER. V lost 4 bases and J lost 1, with 11 bases in between. The CDR3 region is CASSRNSESYEQYF. CDR3 in DNA: TGCGCCAGCAGCCGAAATAGCGAGTCCTACGAGCAGTACTTC.

This chain links TRBV12-3 or TRBV12-4 with TRBJ2-1; TRBD2 aligns across 9 bases. The CDR3 has 17 amino acids. Trimming cost V 8 bases and J 1 base; bases outside gene matches: 12. The CDR3 region has the DNA TGTGCCAGCGGGCACTTCGCGGGGGGGCTTTCCTACAATGAGCAGTTCTTC. Translated, it gives CASGHFAGGLSYNEQFF.

This chain connects TRBV5-1 to TRBJ2-2, with D unresolved. V lost 3 bases and J 9 bases, leaving 21 bases between the germline ends. Germline V lookup: CDR1 SGHRS, CDR2 YFSETQ. This CDR3 spans 16 amino acids. CDR3 sequence: CASSSLGGARSWELFF. CDR3 nucleotides: TGCGCCAGCAGCTCCCTAGGTGGAGCGCGATCCTGGGAGCTGTTTTTT.

CDR3 loop: CASSPAALGNEAFF. The CDR3 coding sequence is TGTGCCAGCTCACCCGCGGCCCTGGGTAATGAAGCTTTCTTT. The chain employs TRBV18 and TRBJ1-1; D is unresolved. The V gene lost 3 bases and the J gene lost 7 bases, with 15 bases spanning the gap. The CDR3 runs to 14 residues. Per the germline V gene, CDR1 is KGHSH and CDR2 is LQKENI.

The rearrangement links TRBV7-9 to TRBJ2-7; 8 positions agree with TRBD1. From germline, CDR1 is SEHNR and CDR2 FQNEAQ (reference sequence). The CDR3 is 14 residues long. V shed 5 bases, J shed 1 base, and the junction held 4 bases outside the gene matches. CDR3 nucleotide sequence: TGTGCCAGCAGCCCCCGGGACAGGTCCTACGAGCAGTACTTC. This gives the protein CASSPRDRSYEQYF.

V and J are TRBV7-9 and TRBJ1-4; tentative D call: TRBD1 (6 bases). Looked up from germline, CDR1 is SEHNR and CDR2 is FQNEAQ (reference sequence). The CDR3 covers 14 residues. Between the trimmed V and J ends, which lost 3 bases and 5 bases, there was a span of 10 bases. The CDR3 sequence is CASSFDRRNEKLFF. The CDR3 coding sequence is TGTGCCAGCAGCTTTGACAGGAGGAATGAAAAACTGTTTTTT.

This clonotype showed up just a few times. The chain combines TRBV6-2 or TRBV6-3 with TRBJ2-1, with D possibly TRBD2 on 8 matching bases. The CDR3 has 14 residues. The V end was cut by 5 bases, the J end by 9 bases, with 17 bases between. Looked up from germline, CDR1 is MNHEY and CDR2 is SVGEGT. DNA for the CDR3: TGTGCCAGCAGTCCAGGGGGACTAGTGGTTGAGCAGTTCTTC. The encoded protein is CASSPGGLVVEQFF.

The chain couples TRBV6-2 or TRBV6-3 to TRBJ2-5; TRBD2 aligns across 7 bases. The CDR3 has 15 residues. Unmatched junction bases numbered 5, after V lost 2 bases and J lost 2 bases. Germline V lookup: CDR1 MNHEY, CDR2 SVGEGT. CDR3 DNA: TGTGCCAGCAGTTACGGGCGGGAGACTCAAGAGACCCAGTACTTC. Translation: CASSYGRETQETQYF.

This chain uses TRBV7-9 with TRBJ1-5; D remains unclear. Germline lookup yields CDR1 SEHNR and CDR2 FQNEAQ (reference sequence). V was shortened by 1 base and J by 9 bases, with 7 bases between the two germline ends. This CDR3 comprises 12 residues. The CDR3 spells CASSLGEGPQHF. The CDR3 nucleotides are TGTGCCAGCAGCTTAGGGGAGGGGCCCCAGCATTTT. The entire variable domain, with the rest obtained from reference TRBV7-9 and TRBJ1-5, is as follows: DTGVSQNPRHKITKRGQNVTFRCDPISEHNRLYWYRQTLGQGPEFLTYFQNEAQLEKSRLLSDRFSAERPKGSFSTLEIQRTEQGDSAMYLCASSLGEGPQHFGDGTRLSIL.

The V gene is TRBV3-1, the J gene TRBJ2-7; D is tentatively TRBD1 or TRBD2 (5 bases each). Germline CDR1 and CDR2: LGHDT and YNNKEL (reference sequence). This CDR3 region has 13 residues. The V end lost 3 bases, the J end lost 9 bases, and 15 bases lay between the germline ends. This CDR3 reads CASSQARGERQYF. The CDR3 region has the DNA TGTGCCAGCAGCCAGGCCCGAGGGGAACGGCAGTACTTC.

This clonotype was observed a few times. The chain employs TRBV5-1 and TRBJ1-2; D not resolved. The CDR3 extends over 14 amino acids. Looked up from germline, CDR1 is SGHRS and CDR2 is YFSETQ. With 0 bases removed from V and 4 bases from J, the gap between germline ends came to 10 bases. The CDR3 region has the DNA TGCGCCAGCAGCTTGGGTGAGCCCCGCTATGGCTACACCTTC. This codes for CASSLGEPRYGYTF.

This chain uses TRBV20-1 with TRBJ2-3; the match to TRBD1 covers 9 bases. The CDR3 extends over 15 amino acids. Germline V gene data show CDR1 as DFQATT and CDR2 as SNEGSKA (reference sequence). With V trimmed by 6 bases and J by 0 bases, 7 bases remained unmatched. The CDR3 nucleotides read TGCAGTGCGAACGCAGACAGGGGGAGCACAGATACGCAGTATTTT. The encoded protein is CSANADRGSTDTQYF.